The clone carrying this TCR beta chain was recorded many times. What it binds is unknown. Germline CDR1 and CDR2: SEHNR and FQNEAQ (reference sequence). Trimming at V came to 4 bases and at J to 1 base, leaving 6 bases not matched to a gene. CDR3 length: 15 residues. The sample belongs to a study of T cells in Graves' hyperthyroidism and ophthalmopathy. Study in general: Peripheral blood samples were taken at initial diagnosis, prior to any treatment. Study outcomes and limitations: Blood also carried most thyroid clonotypes expanded above 0.001. The model identified upcoming ophthalmopathy a median roughly 6.5 months ahead of onset.

Amplification of TCR beta CDR3 regions was performed using RNA transcripts as template. The HTBI set primed first-round TCR CDR3 RT-PCR. TCRdb re-derived calls from the multiplex PCR reads in MiXCR, one entry per CDR3 protein. Altogether around 340,000 distinct CDR3 sequences are present, approximately 18% being singletons, with the ten largest covering around 54%. This chain joins TRBV7-9 and TRBJ2-5, with 7 bases aligning to TRBD1. The source material was blood. The receptor comes from a woman aged 50 to 60 with Graves' hyperthyroidism. The CDR3 coding sequence is TGTGCCAGCAGCTCCCAGACAGGGCGCCAAGAGACCCAGTACTTC. Translation: CASSSQTGRQETQYF.